A single sample is the source of the 7 T cell receptor beta chains below, sequenced in a study of blood T cell repertoires in COVID-19. Data came from immunoSEQ multiplex PCR; TCRdb stores just in-frame clones and leaves some out. This repertoire shows tens of thousands of clones, 88% found once; its top ten account for 1% to 1.5%. The specimen was peripheral blood. The receptors come from a woman aged 60 to 75 with acute or convalescent COVID-19.

The chain combines TRBV7-9 with TRBJ2-2, with D possibly being TRBD1 (6 bases). Trimming left V 3 bases short and J 1 base short, with 9 bases between. The CDR3 totals 15 residues. From germline, CDR1 is SEHNR and CDR2 FQNEAQ (reference sequence). In nucleotides, the CDR3 is TGTGCCAGCAGCTTCGCAGGGGTGAACACCGGGGAGCTGTTTTTT. It codes for CASSFAGVNTGELFF.

This sequence joins TRBV5-1 and TRBJ1-3; D is perhaps TRBD1 (6 bases). Germline lookup yields CDR1 SGHRS and CDR2 YFSETQ. The length of the CDR3 is 15 residues. Trimming left V 4 bases short and J 0 bases short, with 11 bases between. The CDR3 coding sequence is TGCGCCAGCAGCCTCACAGGGACCTCTGGAAACACCATATATTTT. It encodes CASSLTGTSGNTIYF. Filled out from reference TRBV5-1 and TRBJ1-3, the complete variable domain reads KAGVTQTPRYLIKTRGQQVTLSCSPISGHRSVSWYQQTPGQGLQFLFEYFSETQRNKGNFPGRFSGRQFSNSRSEMNVSTLELGDSALYLCASSLTGTSGNTIYFGEGSWLTVV.

This clone was seen a few times. The chain carries TRBV6-5 and TRBJ2-3; D is possibly TRBD1 (6 bases). The germline gives CDR1 MNHEY, CDR2 SVGAGI. Between the trimmed V and J ends, which lost 0 bases and 6 bases, there was a span of 10 bases. CDR3 length equals 14 residues. CDR3 region: CASSYSRQADTQYF. CDR3 bases: TGTGCCAGCAGTTACTCCCGACAGGCTGATACGCAGTATTTT.

The J gene is TRBJ1-2, the V gene TRBV13; 8 positions match TRBD1. Germline V CDR1 and CDR2: PRHDT, FYEKMQ (reference sequence). V was pared by 4 bases and J by 2 bases, with 3 bases of the junction left unmatched. The CDR3 is 14 residues long. The CDR3 DNA reads as TGTGCCAGCAGCTCCAACAGGGGGAACTATGGCTACACCTTC. Protein sequence: CASSSNRGNYGYTF.

This clone was detected once. The chain carries TRBV18 and TRBJ2-1; D unresolved. CDR1 is KGHSH, CDR2 LQKENI, per germline. Between the trimmed V and J ends, which lost 5 bases and 2 bases, there was a span of 13 bases. The CDR3 spans 15 residues. The CDR3 sequence: CASSVSVGPYNEQFF. CDR3 in DNA: TGTGCCAGCTCAGTCAGCGTAGGCCCCTACAATGAGCAGTTCTTC.

The V and J genes are TRBV20-1 and TRBJ1-4; no reliable D call. The CDR3 totals 11 residues. Trimming stripped 5 bases from V and 4 bases from J, with 5 bases between. From germline, CDR1 is DFQATT and CDR2 SNEGSKA (reference sequence). Here the CDR3 DNA reads TGCAGTGCTCAGTTTAATGAAAAACTGTTTTTT. This gives the protein CSAQFNEKLFF.

The CDR3 DNA sequence: TGTGCCAGCAGCTTCGGGGTAGATACGCAGTATTTT. Its protein product is CASSFGVDTQYF. V and J are TRBV7-9 and TRBJ2-3; D might be TRBD2 (5 bases). Looked up from germline, CDR1 is SEHNR and CDR2 is FQNEAQ (reference sequence). With 3 bases removed from V and 5 bases from J, the gap between germline ends came to 6 bases. This CDR3 spans 12 amino acids.